These 15 T cell receptor beta chains were all obtained from the same sample, sequenced in a study of T-cell memory formation after mild COVID-19. TCRdb called the 5' RACE reads again in MiXCR, with one record for every CDR3 protein. The sample consists of about 390,000 distinct CDR3 sequences, approximately 16% of them appearing once. The sequenced sample was PBMCs or a T cell subset sorted from them (not recorded which). The receptor set was obtained from a man between 18 and 35 years old who had mild COVID-19 (a few samples of this study predate the infection). Cell type and time point are not known.

The table lists this clonotype with a few counts. The chain employs TRBV12-3 or TRBV12-4 and TRBJ1-2, with no clear D. The CDR3 sequence is 14 residues long. V lost 0 bases and J lost 0, with 5 bases in between. DNA for the CDR3: TGTGCCAGCAGTTTAGCAGGGACTAACTATGGCTACACCTTC. It codes for CASSLAGTNYGYTF.

This clonotype has only a few counts. The chain combines TRBV14 with TRBJ2-3; no definite D call. In germline, CDR1 is SGHDN, CDR2 FVKESK. Trimming removed 4 bases from V and 3 bases from J, with 8 bases in between. The CDR3 length is 13 residues. CDR3 in DNA: TGTGCCAGCAGCCGCCTGAGGACAGATACGCAGTATTTT. Its translation is CASSRLRTDTQYF.

V gene TRBV7-7 combines with J gene TRBJ2-2, with D unresolved. V lost 0 bases, J lost 6 bases, and 8 bases lay in between. This CDR3 spans 14 amino acids. From germline, CDR1 is SSHAT and CDR2 FNYEAQ (reference sequence). CDR3 nucleotides: TGTGCCAGCAGCTTAGCCGGAACATCCGGGGAGCTGTTTTTT. This sequence encodes CASSLAGTSGELFF.

This clonotype appeared a few times. The chain employs TRBV24-1 and TRBJ2-1, with D perhaps TRBD1 (6 bases). This CDR3 spans 14 amino acids. Trimming removed 3 bases from V and 5 bases from J, with 10 bases in between. Germline V lookup: CDR1 KGHDR, CDR2 SFDVKD. The chain's CDR3 is CATSDTSGDNEQFF. The CDR3 region has the DNA TGTGCCACCAGTGATACCTCAGGGGACAATGAGCAGTTCTTC.

A few counts support this clonotype. The CDR3 region has the DNA TGCAGTGCTAGGGATCGACTGTGGGGGTCCTACGAGCAGTACGTC. The encoded protein is CSARDRLWGSYEQYV. The chain has TRBV20-1 and TRBJ2-7, with D perhaps being TRBD1 or TRBD2 (5 bases each). CDR1 and CDR2 (germline): DFQATT, SNEGSKA (reference sequence). Deletions cut 3 bases from V and 1 base from J, with 16 bases between. This CDR3 has 15 amino acids.

J is TRBJ2-7 and V is TRBV20-1, with 8 bases identical to TRBD2. This CDR3 contains 13 residues. CDR1 and CDR2 from the germline V gene are DFQATT and SNEGSKA (reference sequence). The V gene end was trimmed by 6 bases and the J gene end by 2 bases; junction bases not matched to a gene: 6. In DNA form, the CDR3 reads TGCAGTGCCCGGCGGGGGGTACCCTACGAGCAGTACGTC. Protein product: CSARRGVPYEQYV.

The chain links TRBV27 to TRBJ2-7; no reliable D call. Germline V gene lookup returns CDR1 MNHEY and CDR2 SMNVEV (reference sequence). V lost 5 bases and J lost 6, with 20 bases in between. The CDR3 runs to 15 residues. This chain's CDR3 is CASSPDSSSAGEQYF. The CDR3 DNA is TGTGCCAGCAGTCCCGACTCCTCCTCCGCCGGCGAGCAGTACTTC.

This clonotype came up a few times. V gene TRBV27 combines with J gene TRBJ2-1, with D perhaps TRBD1 (6 bases). The V end was cut by 10 bases, the J end by 3 bases, with 19 bases between. This CDR3 has 15 residues. CDR1 MNHEY and CDR2 SMNVEV come from the germline V gene (reference sequence). CDR3 nucleotides: TGTGCCACCCAGGGTGGGACATCTTTCTACAATGAGCAGTTCTTC. Amino acids: CATQGGTSFYNEQFF.

This clonotype was observed a few times. This rearrangement joins TRBV19 to TRBJ2-5; TRBD1 is a possible D gene (6 bases). The CDR3 runs to 13 residues. Trimming took 10 bases from V and 1 from J, leaving 13 bases between them. The germline CDR1 and CDR2 sequences are LNHDA and SQIVND (reference sequence). The CDR3, as DNA: TGTGCCACCTCATACAGGGCCCAAGAGACCCAGTACTTC. Translation gives CATSYRAQETQYF.

This clonotype was observed a handful of times. This chain uses TRBV12-5 with TRBJ2-2; 8 bases are shared with TRBD1. The trim removed 1 base at V and 3 bases at J, leaving 1 base unmatched. Germline V gene lookup returns CDR1 LGHNT and CDR2 FRNRAP. The CDR3 totals 15 residues. The CDR3, as DNA: TGTGCTAGTGGTTTGGGACAGGGGTACACCGGGGAGCTGTTTTTT. Translated: CASGLGQGYTGELFF.

The gene calls are TRBV6-1 and TRBJ1-2; the match to TRBD1 covers 7 bases. CDR1 is MNHNS, CDR2 SASEGT, per germline. Trimming at V came to 3 bases and at J to 0 bases, leaving 4 bases not matched to a gene. The CDR3 has 15 amino acids. CDR3: CASSERQGANYGYTF. The CDR3 DNA reads as TGTGCCAGCAGTGAGCGGCAGGGGGCTAACTATGGCTACACCTTC.

The gene calls are TRBV7-6 and TRBJ2-2; no reliable D call. Trimming shortened V by 1 base and J by 0 bases, and 9 bases separated the two germline ends. The CDR3 covers 16 residues. Germline V gives CDR1 SGHVS, CDR2 FNYEAQ. The CDR3 DNA reads TGTGCCAGCAGCTTAGGCAGGCCCTCGAACACCGGGGAGCTGTTTTTT. Protein sequence: CASSLGRPSNTGELFF. Full variable domain (missing parts from reference TRBV7-6 and TRBJ2-2): GAGVSQSPRYKVTKRGQDVALRCDPISGHVSLYWYRQALGQGPEFLTYFNYEAQQDKSGLPNDRFSAERPEGSISTLTIQRTEQRDSAMYRCASSLGRPSNTGELFFGEGSRLTVL.

The rearrangement joins TRBV5-1 to TRBJ1-1, with D unclear. The CDR3 loop spans 14 amino acids. The germline CDR1 and CDR2 sequences are SGHRS and YFSETQ. V gave up 1 base and J gave up 3 bases, with 10 bases separating them. The CDR3 nucleotides are TGCGCCAGCAGCTTGCGAGGAATCGACACTGAAGCTTTCTTT. Amino acids: CASSLRGIDTEAFF. Full variable domain (outside the CDR3, taken from reference TRBV5-1 and TRBJ1-1): KAGVTQTPRYLIKTRGQQVTLSCSPISGHRSVSWYQQTPGQGLQFLFEYFSETQRNKGNFPGRFSGRQFSNSRSEMNVSTLELGDSALYLCASSLRGIDTEAFFGQGTRLTVV.

The chain combines TRBV5-1 with TRBJ2-1; D call uncertain. CDR1 and CDR2 from the germline V gene are SGHRS and YFSETQ. V was trimmed by 4 bases and J by 4 bases, leaving 12 bases between them. This CDR3 region has 14 residues. Written as DNA, the CDR3 is TGCGCCAGCAGCCTTTCGGACGGATACAATGAGCAGTTCTTC. It yields the protein CASSLSDGYNEQFF.

The chain recombines TRBV5-6 with TRBJ2-1; TRBD1 matches at 9 bases. Germline lookup yields CDR1 SGHDT and CDR2 YYEEEE. The CDR3 extends over 16 amino acids. The V gene end was trimmed by 0 bases and the J gene end by 4 bases; junction bases not matched to a gene: 5. In DNA form, the CDR3 reads TGTGCCAGCAGCTTGGACAGGGGGCCTGAATACAATGAGCAGTTCTTC. This codes for CASSLDRGPEYNEQFF. Combining the CDR3 with reference TRBV5-6 and TRBJ2-1 gives the whole variable domain DAGVTQSPTHLIKTRGQQVTLRCSPKSGHDTVSWYQQALGQGPQFIFQYYEEEERQRGNFPDRFSGHQFPNYSSELNVNALLLGDSALYLCASSLDRGPEYNEQFFGPGTRLTVL.